This passage covers 15 T cell receptor beta chains from one sample sequenced in a study of technical replicates of blood from a handful of donors. Profiling relied on immunoSEQ multiplex PCR, and the TCRdb table lists in-frame clones only, not all of them. The profile shows approximately 75,000 clones, roughly 92% of them singletons. The specimen was T cells isolated from PBMCs. These receptors all come from a human donor in good health.

V and J are TRBV2 and TRBJ2-7, with 8 bases identical to TRBD2. Trimming at V came to 8 bases and at J to 4 bases, leaving 13 bases not matched to a gene. The CDR3 contains 15 residues. Germline assignment: CDR1 SNHLY and CDR2 FYNNEI. The CDR3 is CASGASGLVAYEQYF. CDR3 nucleotides: TGTGCCAGCGGGGCTTCGGGACTAGTAGCGTACGAGCAGTACTTC.

The J gene is TRBJ1-4, the V gene TRBV7-2; 10 bases map to TRBD1. Germline assignment: CDR1 SGHTA and CDR2 FQGNSA. The CDR3 is 16 amino acids. With 4 bases clipped from V and 6 bases from J, the junction kept 8 bases outside the gene matches. CDR3 DNA: TGTGCCAGCAGCTCATCCTCCGGGACAGGGGATGAAAAACTGTTTTTT. Translating gives CASSSSSGTGDEKLFF.

This clone appeared a single time. The chain uses TRBV19 and TRBJ2-7; 8 positions agree with TRBD1. With V trimmed by 8 bases and J by 2 bases, 8 bases remained unmatched. The CDR3 consists of 14 residues. Germline V gene sequence: CDR1 LNHDA, CDR2 SQIVND (reference sequence). In nucleotides, the CDR3 is TGTGCCAGTTCTCCACCGACAGGGGCCTACGAGCAGTACTTC. Encoded protein: CASSPPTGAYEQYF.

The V and J genes are TRBV4-3 and TRBJ2-2; D gene unclear. CDR1 and CDR2 (germline): LGHNA, YSLEER. The V and J ends lost 6 bases and 0 bases respectively, with 11 bases between them. The CDR3 totals 15 residues. The CDR3 region has the DNA TGCGCCAGCAGGAGGAGCTTCGCGAACACCGGGGAGCTGTTTTTT. This gives the protein CASRRSFANTGELFF.

The gene calls are TRBV5-4 and TRBJ2-1; 7 nucleotides line up with TRBD2. Germline CDR1 and CDR2: SGHNT and YYREEE (reference sequence). The CDR3 extends over 13 amino acids. V shed 6 bases and J 9 bases; nucleotides not matched to a gene: 9. DNA for the CDR3: TGTGCCAGCAACCTGCGGGAGTCTGTTGAGCAGTTCTTC. It yields the protein CASNLRESVEQFF.

CDR3 nucleotides: TGTGCCATCAGTGAGTCGACTACATTGGGAGGCGAGCAGTACTTC. It translates to CAISESTTLGGEQYF. The V gene is TRBV10-3, the J gene TRBJ2-7; possibly TRBD2 for D (6 bases). The germline V and J ends were trimmed by 0 bases and 6 bases, with 15 bases remaining between them. CDR1 is ENHRY and CDR2 is SYGVKD in the germline V gene. The CDR3 covers 15 residues.

This clone has a single count. This chain connects TRBV27 to TRBJ2-2; TRBD1 aligns across 7 bases. Germline lookup yields CDR1 MNHEY and CDR2 SMNVEV (reference sequence). This CDR3 region has 13 residues. The V and J ends lost 6 bases and 2 bases, in that order; junction bases with no gene match: 0. CDR3 region: CASRGGNTGELFF. The CDR3 DNA follows: TGTGCCAGCAGAGGGGGCAACACCGGGGAGCTGTTTTTT.

By share, this clone ranks as medium-sized (0.01 to 0.1%). V gene TRBV29-1 combines with J gene TRBJ1-2; 9 nucleotides match TRBD1. J gave up 4 bases and V 5 bases, and 2 bases lay outside the gene matches. In germline, CDR1 is SQVTM, CDR2 ANQGSEA. The CDR3 length is 12 residues. CDR3 sequence: CSVSDRGYGYTF. As DNA, the CDR3 is TGCAGCGTTTCGGACAGGGGCTATGGCTACACCTTC.

The chain recombines TRBV27 with TRBJ2-1; D might be TRBD2 (5 bases). Trimming left V 4 bases short and J 2 bases short, with 9 bases between. CDR3 length: 14 residues. Germline V gene lookup returns CDR1 MNHEY and CDR2 SMNVEV (reference sequence). CDR3: CASSSAAAYNEQFF. The CDR3 DNA reads TGTGCCAGCAGTTCAGCGGCCGCCTACAATGAGCAGTTCTTC.

This clone showed up just once. V gene TRBV27 combines with J gene TRBJ2-4; TRBD2 matches 7 bases. Losses at the gene ends were 0 bases for V and 4 bases for J; bases not matched to a gene: 9. Germline CDR1 MNHEY, CDR2 SMNVEV (reference sequence). CDR3 length: 17 residues. As DNA, the CDR3 is TGTGCCAGCAGTTTATCGGCAATAGGGAGGGTGAAAAACATTCAGTACTTC. Its protein is CASSLSAIGRVKNIQYF.

As DNA, the CDR3 is TGCGCCAGCAGCCAACAGGGACAGGGGGCCGATGAGCAGTTCTTC. Protein: CASSQQGQGADEQFF. The chain links TRBV4-1 to TRBJ2-1; 12 nucleotides agree with TRBD1. The CDR3 spans 15 residues. Germline CDR1 and CDR2: MGHRA and YSYEKL. After removal of 2 bases from V and 8 bases from J, the junction contained 4 bases not matched to a gene.

The chain links TRBV29-1 to TRBJ2-2; the match to TRBD2 covers 11 bases. Per the germline V gene, CDR1 is SQVTM and CDR2 is ANQGSEA. The junction had 8 bases not matched to a gene; V was cut back by 6 bases and J by 5 bases. This CDR3 spans 15 amino acids. The CDR3 nucleotides are TGCAGCGTGGGGCCGCTAGCGGGAGGAACCGGGGAGCTGTTTTTT. Residues: CSVGPLAGGTGELFF.

The genes are TRBV7-8 and TRBJ2-7; 7 bases match TRBD2. Germline V lookup: CDR1 SGHVS, CDR2 FQNEAQ. The CDR3 totals 15 residues. V was clipped by 2 bases and J by 6 bases; unmatched bases: 10. In nucleotides, the CDR3 is TGTGCCAGCAGCTTATTCGGCGGGAGTACTGGCGAGCAGTACTTC. It translates to CASSLFGGSTGEQYF.

The rearrangement joins TRBV5-1 to TRBJ2-7, with 9 bases identical to TRBD1. The CDR3 sequence is 14 residues long. CDR1 is SGHRS, CDR2 YFSETQ, per germline. The junction had 6 bases not matched to a gene; V was cut back by 2 bases and J by 6 bases. The CDR3 here is CASSFWDREIEQYF. In DNA form, the CDR3 reads TGCGCCAGCAGCTTCTGGGACAGGGAAATCGAGCAGTACTTC.

The chain has TRBV7-9 and TRBJ2-1; tentative D call: TRBD2 (6 bases). CDR1 is SEHNR, CDR2 FQNEAQ, per germline (reference sequence). With 3 bases removed from V and 2 bases from J, the gap between germline ends came to 11 bases. The CDR3 contains 15 residues. The CDR3 loop reads CASSFRRDPYNEQFF. The CDR3 DNA sequence: TGTGCCAGCAGCTTCCGGAGGGATCCCTACAATGAGCAGTTCTTC.